This T cell receptor (beta chain) stems from a study of T cell clusters in autoimmune cytopenias. CDR3 length: 14 amino acids. CDR1 is MNHNY, CDR2 SVGAGI, per germline (reference sequence). Each sample's input was approximately 270 ng genomic DNA, 38,000 or so genome equivalents. Multiplex touch-down PCR amplified TRB using TRB-A and TRB-B pools in one tube. TCRdb processed the multiplex PCR reads again and assigns one entry to each CDR3 protein, with no DNA. The specimen's table records about 7,500 distinct CDR3 sequences. These data are also associated with another study on T cell repertoires in aging, cancer and after chemotherapy.

Input material: peripheral blood. The receptor was derived from a human donor with an autoimmune cytopenia or autoimmune hepatitis (not recorded which). The chain links TRBV6-6 to TRBJ2-1; no DNA is available, so the TRBD1 call from TCRdb remains unchecked. The CDR3 loop reads CASRALGGANEQFF.